These 19 T cell receptor beta chains came from one sample sequenced in a study of blood T cell repertoires in COVID-19. Measured with immunoSEQ multiplex PCR; TCRdb has only the in-frame clones, and not every one. The sample has over 45,000 clones; about 81% are singletons. The sequenced sample consisted of peripheral blood. Receptors were obtained from a middle-aged man with active COVID-19.

This sequence joins TRBV3-1 (or the pseudogene TRBV3-2) and TRBJ2-2, with 7 bases aligning to TRBD2. Per the germline V gene, CDR1 is LGHDT and CDR2 is YNNKEL (reference sequence). This CDR3 has 14 amino acids. The V segment lost 3 bases and the J segment 4 bases; nucleotides outside the gene matches: 2. The CDR3 protein is CASSQGGITGELFF. Written as DNA, the CDR3 is TGTGCCAGCAGCCAGGGGGGGATCACCGGGGAGCTGTTTTTT.

This clone came up many times. This chain uses TRBV5-6 with TRBJ2-2, with 10 positions matching TRBD1. The V gene end was trimmed by 5 bases and the J gene end by 3 bases; junction bases not matched to a gene: 7. Germline assignment: CDR1 SGHDT and CDR2 YYEEEE. The CDR3 contains 16 residues. Written as DNA, the CDR3 is TGTGCCAGCAGGGAGACAGGGGGCGCGTACACCGGGGAGCTGTTTTTT. Amino acid sequence: CASRETGGAYTGELFF. The variable domain in full, with the rest retrieved from reference TRBV5-6 and TRBJ2-2, is DAGVTQSPTHLIKTRGQQVTLRCSPKSGHDTVSWYQQALGQGPQFIFQYYEEEERQRGNFPDRFSGHQFPNYSSELNVNALLLGDSALYLCASRETGGAYTGELFFGEGSRLTVL.

The gene calls are TRBV11-3 and TRBJ2-1; 11 bases fit TRBD2. The V segment lost 0 bases and the J segment 4 bases; nucleotides outside the gene matches: 5. This CDR3 region has 17 residues. Germline V gives CDR1 SGHNT, CDR2 YENEEA. CDR3 residues: CASSLDSGGASYNEQFF. CDR3 nucleotide sequence: TGTGCCAGCAGCTTAGATAGCGGGGGGGCCTCTTACAATGAGCAGTTCTTC. The full variable domain, with the rest looked up from reference TRBV11-3 and TRBJ2-1, is EAGVVQSPRYKIIEKKQPVAFWCNPISGHNTLYWYLQNLGQGPELLIRYENEEAVDDSQLPKDRFSAERLKGVDSTLKIQPAELGDSAVYLCASSLDSGGASYNEQFFGPGTRLTVL.

This clone is a singleton in its sample. The CDR3, as DNA: TGTGCCAGCACCACCGCCGGGGGGGTGAACGAGGAAAAACTGTTTTTT. It codes for CASTTAGGVNEEKLFF. The chain couples TRBV28 to TRBJ1-4, with a tentative D call TRBD1 (5 bases). The CDR3 runs 16 residues. Looked up from germline, CDR1 is MDHEN and CDR2 is SYDVKM. V dropped 7 bases and J dropped 8 bases, with 23 bases sitting between them.

V is TRBV4-1 and J is TRBJ2-7, with 12 positions matching TRBD2. The germline gives CDR1 MGHRA, CDR2 YSYEKL. Germline trimming cut 3 bases from V and 2 bases from J; bases unmatched to any gene: 11. CDR3 length: 18 residues. As DNA, the CDR3 is TGCGCCAGCAGCCATCTTCCTACTAGCGGGGGGTCTCCCTACGAGCAGTACTTC. Residues: CASSHLPTSGGSPYEQYF.

V is TRBV19 and J is TRBJ1-1, with 8 bases matching TRBD1. V was pared by 7 bases and J by 3 bases, with 7 bases of the junction left unmatched. Germline V gene data show CDR1 as LNHDA and CDR2 as SQIVND (reference sequence). CDR3 length equals 14 residues. The CDR3 bases are TGTGCCAGTATCGCTCTACAGGGGGACACTGAAGCTTTCTTT. It yields the protein CASIALQGDTEAFF.

The chain uses TRBV3-1 (or the pseudogene TRBV3-2) and TRBJ2-4, with 8 bases lining up with TRBD1. This CDR3 is 15 amino acids long. Per the germline V gene, CDR1 is LGHDT and CDR2 is YNNKEL (reference sequence). V trimming: 3 bases; J trimming: 6 bases; junction bases outside the gene matches: 7. Here the CDR3 reads CASSQRQGLGNIQYF. DNA for the CDR3: TGTGCCAGCAGCCAGCGACAGGGGCTGGGAAACATTCAGTACTTC.

The rearrangement joins TRBV5-5 to TRBJ1-6, with D possibly being TRBD1 (6 bases). Trimming took 4 bases from V and 13 from J, leaving 21 bases between them. Germline CDR1 and CDR2: SGHKS and YYEKEE (reference sequence). CDR3 length equals 15 residues. This CDR3 is CASSRVWDTQSPLHF. As DNA, the CDR3 is TGTGCCAGCAGCCGGGTGTGGGACACCCAATCGCCCCTCCACTTT. Drawing the rest from reference TRBV5-5 and TRBJ1-6, the complete variable domain is DAGVTQSPTHLIKTRGQQVTLRCSPISGHKSVSWYQQVLGQGPQFIFQYYEKEERGRGNFPDRFSARQFPNYSSELNVNALLLGDSALYLCASSRVWDTQSPLHFGNGTRLTVT.

The V call is TRBV11-2, the J call TRBJ2-5, with D unresolved. The CDR3 runs to 13 residues. Germline V gene sequence: CDR1 SGHAT, CDR2 FQNNGV. V lost 6 bases, J lost 5 bases, and 13 bases lay in between. The chain's CDR3 is CASSSGTAETQYF. The CDR3 nucleotides are TGTGCCAGCAGTTCCGGTACCGCGGAGACCCAGTACTTC. Variable domain in full (rest from reference TRBV11-2 and TRBJ2-5): EAGVAQSPRYKIIEKRQSVAFWCNPISGHATLYWYQQILGQGPKLLIQFQNNGVVDDSQLPKDRFSAERLKGVDSTLKIQPAKLEDSAVYLCASSSGTAETQYFGPGTRLLVL.

This sequence joins TRBV4-3 and TRBJ2-3; no firm D call. V was cut by 1 base and J by 3 bases, with 11 bases left in between. The V gene's germline CDR1 is LGHNA and CDR2 YSLEER. CDR3 length: 15 amino acids. The CDR3 DNA reads TGCGCCAGCAGCCAAGGGGCCAGCCGAACAGATACGCAGTATTTT. This gives the protein CASSQGASRTDTQYF.

The chain employs TRBV4-1 and TRBJ2-5; a weak D match, TRBD2 (5 bases). CDR3 length equals 15 residues. Per germline, CDR1 MGHRA and CDR2 YSYEKL. Trimming left V 2 bases short and J 1 base short, with 11 bases between. CDR3: CASSQNGGSQETQYF. DNA of the CDR3: TGCGCCAGCAGCCAAAACGGCGGGTCCCAAGAGACCCAGTACTTC.

V is TRBV18 and J is TRBJ2-1, with 8 bases aligning to TRBD2. The V gene's germline CDR1 is KGHSH and CDR2 LQKENI. V lost 5 bases, J lost 0 bases, and 6 bases stayed unmatched. The CDR3 spans 16 residues. The CDR3 is CASSIRGGLSYNEQFF. In DNA, the CDR3 is TGTGCCAGCTCAATACGGGGGGGCCTCTCCTACAATGAGCAGTTCTTC.

In this sample, this clone is medium-sized (0.01 to 0.1%). The chain recombines TRBV27 with TRBJ2-7; 7 bases map to TRBD1. In germline, CDR1 is MNHEY, CDR2 SMNVEV (reference sequence). V lost 3 bases, J lost 0 bases, and 5 bases stayed unmatched. The CDR3 sequence is 15 residues long. CDR3 in amino acids: CASSFKAGGSYEQYF. In DNA, the CDR3 is TGTGCCAGCAGTTTTAAGGCAGGGGGCTCCTACGAGCAGTACTTC.

This chain uses TRBV6-5 with TRBJ1-6, with a possible D match to TRBD1 (5 bases). The V gene lost 0 bases and the J gene lost 3 bases, with 6 bases spanning the gap. The germline gives CDR1 MNHEY, CDR2 SVGAGI. CDR3 length equals 15 residues. CDR3 sequence reads: CASSYSQGYNSPLHF. DNA of the CDR3: TGTGCCAGCAGTTACTCCCAGGGCTATAATTCACCCCTCCACTTT.

The genes are TRBV6-5 and TRBJ2-7, with D possibly matching TRBD2 (5 bases). Between the trimmed V and J ends, which lost 6 bases and 2 bases, there was a span of 11 bases. The germline V gene encodes CDR1 MNHEY and CDR2 SVGAGI. This CDR3 is built from 13 residues. CDR3 loop: CASSPSGTYEQYF. As DNA, the CDR3 is TGTGCCAGCAGCCCAAGCGGAACCTACGAGCAGTACTTC.

This clone was counted once. The J gene is TRBJ2-5, the V gene TRBV12-3 or TRBV12-4; D perhaps matches TRBD2 (5 bases). The CDR3 extends over 12 amino acids. The V and J ends lost 6 bases and 7 bases respectively, with 12 bases between them. Written as DNA, the CDR3 is TGTGCCAGCAGGCCCGCAGGAGGGACCCAGTACTTC. Protein product: CASRPAGGTQYF.

This clone was seen a handful of times. This chain connects TRBV6-1 to TRBJ1-5, with 10 bases that match TRBD1. Germline V gives CDR1 MNHNS, CDR2 SASEGT. The junction had 11 bases not matched to a gene; V was cut back by 2 bases and J by 10 bases. The CDR3 extends over 16 amino acids. The CDR3 bases are TGTGCCAGCAGTGAATTGGGTACGGGACAGGGGCGACCCCAGCATTTT. Its translation: CASSELGTGQGRPQHF.

The CDR3 nucleotides read TGTGCCAGCAGCTTAGAAGGGACTAGCGGGGCTGCCTACGAGCAGTACTTC. Protein: CASSLEGTSGAAYEQYF. V and J are TRBV7-6 and TRBJ2-7, with 13 bases lining up with TRBD2. The V gene end was trimmed by 1 base and the J gene end by 2 bases; junction bases not matched to a gene: 5. The CDR3 sequence is 17 residues long. Germline-derived CDR1 and CDR2 are SGHVS and FNYEAQ.

The V and J genes are TRBV3-1 (or the pseudogene TRBV3-2) and TRBJ2-2; 8 bases are a match to TRBD2. Trimming removed 4 bases from V and 5 bases from J; junction bases left unmatched: 6. This CDR3 has 15 residues. The germline V gene has CDR1 LGHDT and CDR2 YNNKEL (reference sequence). CDR3 sequence reads: CASSPGTRDTGELFF. The CDR3 DNA reads as TGTGCCAGCAGCCCAGGGACTAGAGATACCGGGGAGCTGTTTTTT.